The source of this T cell receptor (beta chain) is a study of blood T cell repertoires in COVID-19. Sequenced by immunoSEQ multiplex PCR; TCRdb stores in-frame clones only, minus some. The sample carries nearly 300,000 clones, roughly 90% recorded once. Trimming shortened V by 3 bases and J by 6 bases, and 12 bases separated the two germline ends. In germline, CDR1 is SEHNR, CDR2 FQNEAQ (reference sequence). This CDR3 has 14 amino acids. This TCR derives from a woman between 45 and 60 years old who had been exposed to COVID-19. The sequencing input was PBMCs or T cells enriched from blood (not recorded which). V is TRBV7-9 and J is TRBJ2-1; perhaps TRBD2 as D (5 bases). CDR3 in amino acids: CASSFRGLGNEQFF. CDR3 coding DNA: TGTGCCAGCAGCTTCCGGGGTCTCGGCAATGAGCAGTTCTTC. Variable domain in full (rest from reference TRBV7-9 and TRBJ2-1): DTGVSQNPRHKITKRGQNVTFRCDPISEHNRLYWYRQTLGQGPEFLTYFQNEAQLEKSRLLSDRFSAERPKGSFSTLEIQRTEQGDSAMYLCASSFRGLGNEQFFGPGTRLTVL.